Listed below are T cell receptor beta chains from one sample, sequenced in a study of shared clonotypes between healthy human individuals. Sequencing was performed with immunoSEQ multiplex PCR; in TCRdb, only in-frame clones are kept and a portion is missing. This sample carries roughly 2.6 million clones, approximately 94% of them seen once, and the ten largest clones take 0.11% to 0.15%. The sequenced sample was naive CD4+ T cells sorted from blood. The receptors come from a man between 18 and 35 years old in good health. CDR3s include the opening cysteine and the closing phenylalanine or tryptophan. A D gene is named only where the DNA matches it firmly. Where a row states a size, it is once, few, many or the class of an expanded clone; other rows omit it.

D gene | clone size | CDR3 length | J gene | V gene | CDR3 DNA | CDR3 protein
NA | NA | 14 | TRBJ1-1 | TRBV27 | TGTGCCAGCAGTTACACAGGGCTGAACACTGAAGCTTTCTTT | CASSYTGLNTEAFF
NA | NA | 18 | TRBJ2-1 | TRBV18 | TGTGCCAGCTCACCACCGTTTACTAGCTGGGACTCCTACAATGAGCAGTTCTTC | CASSPPFTSWDSYNEQFF
NA | NA | 12 | TRBJ1-2 | TRBV30 | TGTGCCTGGAGCGGTAACGTCTATGGCTACACCTTC | CAWSGNVYGYTF
NA | once | 13 | TRBJ2-3 | TRBV2 | TGTGCCAGCGGCCTCAGTAGCGGCCCATCGCAGTATTTT | CASGLSSGPSQYF
NA | NA | 15 | TRBJ2-5 | TRBV5-1 | TGCGCCAGCAGCTTGGCCGGGTCAGGGCAAGAGACCCAGTACTTC | CASSLAGSGQETQYF
NA | NA | 16 | TRBJ2-1 | TRBV1 | TGCACCAGCAGCCAACGTCGGGAGAGTCCCCACAATGAGCAGTTCTTC | CTSSQRRESPHNEQFF
NA | NA | 16 | TRBJ1-1 | TRBV30 | TGTGCCTGGAGTCCAAGGGGGGTTTGGGGGAACACTGAAGCTTTCTTT | CAWSPRGVWGNTEAFF
TRBD1 | few | 12 | TRBJ1-2 | TRBV5-5 | TGTGCCAGCAGCTCGACAGGGAGCGGCTACACCTTC | CASSSTGSGYTF
NA | NA | 16 | TRBJ1-6 | TRBV27 | TGTGCCAGCAGTCCGGCTGGGGGATCCTATAATTCACCCCTCCACTTT | CASSPAGGSYNSPLHF
NA | NA | 12 | TRBJ2-3 | TRBV30 | TGTGCCTGGGGGCCTAGCACAGATACGCAGTATTTT | CAWGPSTDTQYF
NA | NA | 13 | TRBJ1-1 | TRBV19 | TGTGCCAGTAGTTTACAGGAAAACACTGAAGCTTTCTTT | CASSLQENTEAFF
NA | NA | 14 | TRBJ2-1 | TRBV10-3 | TGTGCCATCAGTGAGTCGACCAGGACCCCTGAGCAGTTCTTC | CAISESTRTPEQFF
NA | once | 16 | TRBJ2-4 | TRBV6-6 | TGTGCCAGCAAAAAGGGTTGGGGCCCCTCCGAAAACATTCAGTACTTC | CASKKGWGPSENIQYF
NA | NA | 15 | TRBJ1-5 | TRBV6-1 | TGTGCCAGCAGTGAAGCAGGGGCAGGGAATCAGCCCCAGCATTTT | CASSEAGAGNQPQHF
NA | NA | 14 | TRBJ2-3 | TRBV19 | TGTGCCAGTAGTATGTGGGAGGGCACAGATACGCAGTATTTT | CASSMWEGTDTQYF
NA | once | 12 | TRBJ2-2 | TRBV19 | TGTGCCAGTAGTAAACGCACCGGGGAGCTGTTTTTT | CASSKRTGELFF
NA | NA | 15 | TRBJ2-1 | TRBV4-1 | TGCGCCAGCAGCCAAGAGGGCGGGACCAAGAGGGAGCAGTTCTTC | CASSQEGGTKREQFF
NA | few | 16 | TRBJ1-5 | TRBV28 | TGTGCCAGCACCCCTATGGGGGGAGGGAACAATCAGCCCCAGCATTTT | CASTPMGGGNNQPQHF
NA | NA | 16 | TRBJ1-2 | TRBV18 | TGTGCCAGCTCACCACCTGATGTTGTGACCCCCTATGGCTACACCTTC | CASSPPDVVTPYGYTF
TRBD1 | NA | 14 | TRBJ2-5 | TRBV5-1 | TGCGCCAGCGGACAGGGGGTAGAGTATGAGACCCAGTACTTC | CASGQGVEYETQYF
NA | NA | 12 | TRBJ2-5 | TRBV10-3 | TGTGCCATCAGGGGCGGCAAAGAGACCCAGTACTTC | CAIRGGKETQYF
NA | NA | 18 | TRBJ2-7 | TRBV5-6 | TGTGCCAGCAGCGTACCGACCGGGGGGCAGGGAGACATCTACGAGCAGTACTTC | CASSVPTGGQGDIYEQYF
TRBD1 | NA | 15 | TRBJ1-6 | TRBV9 | TGTGCCAGCAGCCAGAGACAGGGGGCAAATTCACCCCTCCACTTT | CASSQRQGANSPLHF
TRBD1 | NA | 14 | TRBJ2-7 | TRBV5-4 | TGTGCCAGCAGCTCCGGGACAGAAAACTACGAGCAGTACTTC | CASSSGTENYEQYF
NA | NA | 14 | TRBJ2-3 | TRBV28 | TGTGCCAGCACTATAAGGGGGAGCACAGATACGCAGTATTTT | CASTIRGSTDTQYF
NA | NA | 16 | TRBJ1-3 | TRBV4-1 | TGCGCCAGCAGCCAAGAGACAGGTTGGTCTGGAAACACCATATATTTT | CASSQETGWSGNTIYF
NA | NA | 15 | TRBJ1-5 | TRBV4-1 | TGCGCCAGCAGCCAAGATGGAGCGGGGACTCAGCCCCAGCATTTT | CASSQDGAGTQPQHF
NA | NA | 14 | TRBJ2-7 | TRBV7-2 | TGTGCCAGCAGCTTATCCCCAGCTACCTACGAGCAGTACTTC | CASSLSPATYEQYF
NA | NA | 16 | TRBJ1-5 | TRBV10-2 | TGCGCCAGCAGTGATCGGTCATTGGGCAGCAATCAGCCCCAGCATTTT | CASSDRSLGSNQPQHF
TRBD1 | NA | 15 | TRBJ2-2 | TRBV15 | TGTGCCACCAGCACACGGACAGGGCAAACCGGGGAGCTGTTTTTT | CATSTRTGQTGELFF
NA | once | 14 | TRBJ2-5 | TRBV7-7 | TGTGCTAGCAGCTTAGGGGCTAGTGGGGAGACCCAGTACTTC | CASSLGASGETQYF
NA | NA | 15 | TRBJ1-5 | TRBV4-2 | TGTGCCAGCAGCCTCAGGATGAATAGCAATCAGCCCCAGCATTTT | CASSLRMNSNQPQHF
NA | NA | 16 | TRBJ2-3 | TRBV5-1 | TGCGCCAGCAGCTTGGTCGGAGGCGGGGGCACAGATACGCAGTATTTT | CASSLVGGGGTDTQYF
TRBD2 | NA | 19 | TRBJ2-3 | TRBV7-2 | TGTGCCAGCAGCCCCCGGGGGGTCGGGAAATTCGTAACCACGCATGCGCAGTATTTT | CASSPRGVGKFVTTHAQYF
NA | NA | 16 | TRBJ2-2 | TRBV19 | TGTGCCAGTAGTATAGGGGGGAGTTCGAACACCGGGGAGCTGTTTTTT | CASSIGGSSNTGELFF
NA | NA | 17 | TRBJ2-7 | TRBV18 | TGTGCCAGCTCGAGGGGCCAGGGGACATCCCCAGGCTACGAGCAGTACTTC | CASSRGQGTSPGYEQYF
TRBD2 | once | 14 | TRBJ2-3 | TRBV7-3 | TGTGCCAGCAGCTCGGGACTAGCCACAGATACGCAGTATTTT | CASSSGLATDTQYF
TRBD1 | NA | 16 | TRBJ2-7 | TRBV30 | TGTGCCTGGAGTGCACACCTCACAGGGGGCGGCTACGAGCAGTACTTC | CAWSAHLTGGGYEQYF
NA | NA | 13 | TRBJ1-2 | TRBV29-1 | TGCAGCGTTGAGGGGATAGTTAACTATGGCTACACCTTC | CSVEGIVNYGYTF